This paragraph reports one T cell receptor (beta chain). Its antigen is as yet unknown. The data originate from a study of OX40 agonist ivuxolimab in advanced cancers. Study details: The dose of intravenous ivuxolimab that patients received every 2 weeks ranged from 0.01 to 10 mg/kg. Anti-PD-1, anti-PD-L1 or anti-CTLA-4 therapy given earlier was allowed, and roughly 40% had some.

Data came from immunoSEQ multiplex PCR; TCRdb stores just in-frame clones and leaves some out. The table lists roughly 77,000 clones, roughly 90% of them singletons. Broader study findings: Normalized T-cell clonal expansion was also low in a subset of nonresponders. On average, CD8+ T cells had more expanded clones than CD4+.

J was trimmed by 2 bases and V by 4 bases; bases with no gene match: 6. This CDR3 spans 15 amino acids. Germline assignment: CDR1 LNHDA and CDR2 SQIVND (reference sequence). The genes are TRBV19 and TRBJ2-7; the match to TRBD2 covers 9 bases. The input for sequencing was CD4+ or CD8+ T cells sorted from blood, taken in a trial of the OX40 agonist ivuxolimab. The source of this sequence is an adult with an advanced solid tumor such as melanoma, head and neck, liver or kidney cancer. The CDR3, as DNA: TGTGCCAGTAGTACCGGACTAGCGCCAACCTACGAGCAGTACTTC. Its translation: CASSTGLAPTYEQYF. Looking up the rest from reference TRBV19 and TRBJ2-7 gives the full variable domain: DGGITQSPKYLFRKEGQNVTLSCEQNLNHDAMYWYRQDPGQGLRLIYYSQIVNDFQKGDIAEGYSVSREKKESFPLTVTSAQKNPTAFYLCASSTGLAPTYEQYFGPGTRLTVT.